The 6 T cell receptor beta chains listed next were all sequenced from one sample in a study of T cell repertoires in cytomegalovirus infection (dated by TCRdb to between 2017 and 2020). Sequenced using an Illumina HiSeq 1500. Starting from the raw public reads, TCRdb applied fastp trimming at Q25, assembled clones with MiXCR and retained in-frame beta chains. Each entry is one CDR3 protein sequence, shown with its most common DNA and genes. This sample comprises about 700,000 distinct CDR3 sequences, roughly 33% of them detected only once. Around a sixth of the sample is held by the ten biggest clonotypes. The antigens of these receptors remain unknown. The sample's treatment or condition label is to be understood as: in vitro stimulation with specific CMV peptide epitopes to enrich CMV-specific T cells. The material was cultured PBMCs, obtained from culture after CMV antigen stimulation. These receptor sequences come from a human donor in good health (CMV status not recorded). Some clones in this sample may be carry-over from other donors' samples.

The chain combines TRBV28 with TRBJ2-5, with 9 bases that match TRBD2. The CDR3 runs to 16 residues. Germline CDR1 MDHEN, CDR2 SYDVKM. The V segment lost 1 base and the J segment 5 bases; nucleotides outside the gene matches: 8. CDR3 loop: CASSLLGSGSLETQYF. The CDR3, as DNA: TGTGCCAGCAGTTTATTGGGTAGCGGGAGCTTGGAGACCCAGTACTTC.

The chain recombines TRBV15 with TRBJ2-5; unclear D gene. There are 12 residues in the CDR3. Germline CDR1 reads LNHNV; CDR2 reads YYDKDF (reference sequence). The germline V and J ends were trimmed by 5 bases and 5 bases, with 9 bases remaining between them. The CDR3 is CATSGILETQYF. The CDR3 coding sequence is TGTGCCACCAGCGGAATACTGGAGACCCAGTACTTC.

This sequence joins TRBV5-6 and TRBJ2-5; D unclear. The CDR3 has 16 residues. CDR1 is SGHDT, CDR2 YYEEEE, per germline. Trimming stripped 10 bases from V and 4 bases from J, with 26 bases between. CDR3 DNA sequence: TGTGCCTCCCGCTTGTCCCATTCCGCCTACTTAGAGACCCAGTACTTC. Translation gives CASRLSHSAYLETQYF.

This clonotype was counted at least ten times. The chain is built from TRBV6-2 or TRBV6-3 and TRBJ2-3; possibly TRBD1 or TRBD2 for D (5 bases each). Germline-derived CDR1 and CDR2 are MNHEY and SVGEGT. The CDR3 has 15 amino acids. V gave up 4 bases and J gave up 2 bases, with 13 bases separating them. The CDR3, as DNA: TGTGCCAGCAGTTCTGTCGGGACCTACACAGATACGCAGTATTTT. Protein: CASSSVGTYTDTQYF.

At least ten counts were recorded for this clonotype. The chain combines TRBV7-6 with TRBJ2-5, with D unresolved. Germline lookup yields CDR1 SGHVS and CDR2 FNYEAQ. The CDR3 is 13 residues long. The V and J ends lost 0 bases and 0 bases respectively, with 2 bases between them. CDR3 DNA sequence: TGTGCCAGCAGCTTAGCGGACCAAGAGACCCAGTACTTC. The encoded protein is CASSLADQETQYF. Full variable domain (remainder filled in from reference TRBV7-6 and TRBJ2-5): GAGVSQSPRYKVTKRGQDVALRCDPISGHVSLYWYRQALGQGPEFLTYFNYEAQQDKSGLPNDRFSAERPEGSISTLTIQRTEQRDSAMYRCASSLADQETQYFGPGTRLLVL.

This CDR3 reads CASTPLPLEYSNQPQHF. The CDR3 nucleotides read TGTGCCAGCACCCCCCTTCCCCTCGAGTATAGCAATCAGCCCCAGCATTTT. This sequence joins TRBV7-8 and TRBJ1-5; no definite D call. With 7 bases removed from V and 0 bases from J, the gap between germline ends came to 19 bases. Looked up from germline, CDR1 is SGHVS and CDR2 is FQNEAQ. This CDR3 has 17 amino acids.